Listed here is a single T cell receptor (beta chain). Its antigen is unidentified. This record comes from a study of cytotoxic CD8 clonotypes in ibrutinib-treated CLL. Study-level information: Among responders, some 25 were partial and 2 complete; after median around 68 months, about 15 stayed remitted and approximately 12 progressed. A mean of approximately 260,000 productive templates and about 88,000 productive rearrangements was obtained per sample.

General study results and limits: The study found public clonotypes uncommon, contracting or stable on treatment. Progressing and sustained-remission patients had different sampling times.

The CDR3 is 12 residues long. Profiled with immunoSEQ multiplex PCR; TCRdb holds only in-frame clones, not every one. The sample consists of some 92,000 clones, 70% to 80% of them appearing once. The chain recombines TRBV21-1 with TRBJ1-4; the D call in the table, TRBD1, was not verified against the DNA. TRBV21-1 corresponds to a pseudogene. The source was PBMCs, collected after 24 months of ibrutinib treatment. The TCR originated in a human donor with chronic lymphocytic leukemia. CDR3: CANHRGSEKLFF. The CDR3 nucleotides read TGTGCCAACCACAGGGGCTCCGAAAAACTGTTTTTT.